Listed here are 24 T cell receptor beta chains from one sample, sequenced in a study of identical twins. Via MiXCR, TCRdb re-called the 5' RACE reads, giving one row per CDR3 protein. The sample contains about 1.7 million distinct CDR3 sequences, 32% of which appear only once. Sequencing was done on a sample of cord blood. The source of these receptors is a newborn girl in good health.

This chain uses TRBV18 with TRBJ2-5; the match to TRBD2 covers 7 bases. From germline, CDR1 is KGHSH and CDR2 LQKENI. The CDR3 sequence is 16 residues long. V shed 2 bases and J 0 bases; nucleotides not matched to a gene: 6. The DNA of the CDR3 is TGTGCCAGCTCACCAGTGGCTAGCGGATACCAAGAGACCCAGTACTTC. Protein: CASSPVASGYQETQYF.

This clonotype was seen a single time. V usage is TRBV6-1 and J usage is TRBJ2-3; 7 positions match TRBD2. With V trimmed by 2 bases and J by 4 bases, 9 bases remained unmatched. CDR1 is MNHNS and CDR2 is SASEGT in the germline V gene. This CDR3 is built from 16 residues. Here the CDR3 DNA reads TGTGCCAGCAGTGAACGATGGCGGGAGTTTGCAGATACGCAGTATTTT. Translating gives CASSERWREFADTQYF.

The gene calls are TRBV20-1 and TRBJ1-2; 8 positions match TRBD1. Unmatched junction bases numbered 9, after V lost 5 bases and J lost 7 bases. The CDR3 extends over 13 amino acids. CDR1 is DFQATT, CDR2 SNEGSKA, per germline (reference sequence). The CDR3 DNA reads TGCAGTGCTTACCGGGACAGGTCTTCTGGCTACACCTTC. Translating it yields CSAYRDRSSGYTF.

This clonotype turned up a few times. CDR3 amino acids: CASSESTNYEQYF. The DNA of the CDR3 is TGCGCCAGCAGTGAGTCGACTAACTACGAGCAGTACTTC. The J gene is TRBJ2-7, the V gene TRBV10-2, with a weak D call TRBD2 (5 bases). The germline gives CDR1 WSHSY, CDR2 SAAADI. This CDR3 has 13 amino acids. Trimming left V 0 bases short and J 3 bases short, with 6 bases between.

The chain has TRBV6-6 and TRBJ2-3; 13 bases agree with TRBD2. Germline V gene sequence: CDR1 MNHNY, CDR2 SVGAGI (reference sequence). The CDR3 length is 17 residues. J gave up 5 bases and V 6 bases, and 11 bases lay outside the gene matches. In DNA form, the CDR3 reads TGTGCCAGCAGGCGCCGAGGACTAGCGGGAGAGGTAGATACGCAGTATTTT. Amino acid sequence: CASRRRGLAGEVDTQYF.

This clonotype was counted many times. The chain employs TRBV20-1 and TRBJ2-5; 7 bases are a match to TRBD1. After removal of 2 bases from V and 1 base from J, the junction contained 1 base not matched to a gene. Germline assignment: CDR1 DFQATT and CDR2 SNEGSKA (reference sequence). The CDR3 extends over 13 amino acids. The CDR3 region is CSARQGVQETQYF. The CDR3 DNA reads TGCAGTGCTAGACAGGGGGTCCAAGAGACCCAGTACTTC.

This clonotype was counted a single time. DNA of the CDR3: TGTGCCAGCAGCATCCAGGGGGCTCGGACCGGGGAGCTGTTTTTT. This translates into CASSIQGARTGELFF. The V and J genes are TRBV5-5 and TRBJ2-2, with 8 nucleotides matching TRBD1. Per germline, CDR1 SGHKS and CDR2 YYEKEE (reference sequence). The CDR3 consists of 15 residues. The ends lost 4 bases at V and 5 bases at J; junction bases unmatched: 7. Full variable domain (rest looked up from reference TRBV5-5 and TRBJ2-2): DAGVTQSPTHLIKTRGQQVTLRCSPISGHKSVSWYQQVLGQGPQFIFQYYEKEERGRGNFPDRFSARQFPNYSSELNVNALLLGDSALYLCASSIQGARTGELFFGEGSRLTVL.

V gene TRBV15 combines with J gene TRBJ2-5; 9 bases fit TRBD2. The germline V gene encodes CDR1 LNHNV and CDR2 YYDKDF (reference sequence). This CDR3 has 17 amino acids. V shed 0 bases, J shed 11 bases, and the junction held 16 bases outside the gene matches. The CDR3, as DNA: TGTGCCACCAGCAGAGAATTGCTGGGTAGCGGGGGCTATGAGCAGTACTTC. Its translation: CATSRELLGSGGYEQYF.

Worth noting for this clonotype: A read error is possible here, since a much larger clone lies one base away. The rearrangement uses TRBV29-1 and TRBJ2-5, with D hard to call. TRBJ2-1 matches the DNA end more closely, so the J call is doubtful. From germline, CDR1 is SQVTM and CDR2 ANQGSEA. The CDR3 runs to 15 residues. In nucleotides, the CDR3 is TGCAGCGTTGAAGACGCGAAAGTGATACAAGAGACCCAGTTCTTC. This codes for CSVEDAKVIQETQFF.

The chain links TRBV7-2 to TRBJ2-4, with 8 bases aligning to TRBD1. The J call may be faulty, since TRBJ2-7 better matches the DNA end. Germline lookup yields CDR1 SGHTA and CDR2 FQGNSA. The CDR3 has 16 residues. CDR3: CASSFLRTGSAYEQYF. CDR3 nucleotides: TGTGCCAGCAGCTTCCTACGGACAGGGTCAGCCTACGAGCAGTACTTC.

This clonotype occurred a few times. V and J are TRBV7-8 and TRBJ2-1; TRBD1 might be the D (7 bases). The CDR3 has 17 residues. V was cut by 0 bases and J by 4 bases, with 16 bases left in between. Per the germline V gene, CDR1 is SGHVS and CDR2 is FQNEAQ. CDR3 nucleotide sequence: TGTGCCAGCAGCTTAGCGTTGAGTCAGGGGGGATACAATGAGCAGTTCTTC. This codes for CASSLALSQGGYNEQFF.

The genes are TRBV6-6 and TRBJ2-1; 7 nucleotides line up with TRBD2. Looked up from germline, CDR1 is MNHNY and CDR2 is SVGAGI (reference sequence). The CDR3 totals 12 residues. The V gene end was trimmed by 8 bases and the J gene end by 10 bases; junction bases not matched to a gene: 8. CDR3 region: CASWGPAGEQFF. The CDR3 DNA follows: TGTGCCAGCTGGGGACCAGCGGGGGAGCAGTTCTTC.

This clonotype was detected many times. The V and J genes are TRBV7-2 and TRBJ2-4; D might be TRBD2 (6 bases). Trimming took off 6 bases at V and 5 bases at J, with 14 bases between the two ends. CDR1 and CDR2 (germline): SGHTA, FQGNSA. This CDR3 region has 14 residues. CDR3 DNA sequence: TGTGCCAGCAGTTGGACTACCGGGGAAAACATTCAGTACTTC. It translates to CASSWTTGENIQYF. Drawing the rest from reference TRBV7-2 and TRBJ2-4, the complete variable domain is GAGVSQSPSNKVTEKGKDVELRCDPISGHTALYWYRQSLGQGLEFLIYFQGNSAPDKSGLPSDRFSAERTGGSVSTLTIQRTQQEDSAVYLCASSWTTGENIQYFGAGTRLSVL.

The gene calls are TRBV20-1 and TRBJ2-4; D may be TRBD2 (5 bases). Germline loops: CDR1 DFQATT, CDR2 SNEGSKA (reference sequence). This CDR3 has 13 residues. CDR3: CRASPRVRNIQYF. As DNA, the CDR3 is TGCAGGGCGAGCCCGCGGGTACGAAACATTCAGTACTTC.

This rearrangement joins TRBV5-1 to TRBJ2-3; 13 bases align to TRBD2. CDR1 and CDR2 (germline): SGHRS, YFSETQ. Trimming cost V 7 bases and J 0 bases; bases outside gene matches: 8. CDR3 length equals 17 residues. This CDR3 is CASARTSGGSSTDTQYF. CDR3 in DNA: TGCGCCAGCGCCCGGACTAGCGGGGGTAGTAGCACAGATACGCAGTATTTT.

This chain uses TRBV9 with TRBJ2-2; TRBD1 agrees at 7 bases. The CDR3 has 14 residues. Germline V CDR1 and CDR2: SGDLS, YYNGEE. Unmatched junction bases numbered 2, after V lost 4 bases and J lost 2 bases. The CDR3 region is CASSNRGNTGELFF. DNA for the CDR3: TGTGCCAGCAGCAACAGGGGCAACACCGGGGAGCTGTTTTTT.

In this sample, this clonotype turned up a few times. The chain couples TRBV21-1 to TRBJ1-1; TRBD1, the table's D call, lacks a check against the DNA. TRBV21-1 is noted as a pseudogene. CDR3 length: 18 amino acids. CDR3 region: CASSKVLRTGGAYTEAFF. The DNA for the CDR3 is TGTGCCAGCAGCAAAGTTTTGAGGACAGGGGGCGCCTACACTGAAGCTTTCTTT.

V is TRBV11-2 and J is TRBJ2-1, with TRBD2 as a possible D gene (6 bases). This CDR3 has 17 amino acids. Germline V gives CDR1 SGHAT, CDR2 FQNNGV. V was cut by 1 base and J by 4 bases, with 17 bases left in between. The CDR3 nucleotides read TGTGCCAGCAGCTTAGGGCCCTCCGGGAGATTGTACAATGAGCAGTTCTTC. Translated: CASSLGPSGRLYNEQFF. Together with reference TRBV11-2 and TRBJ2-1, the CDR3 gives the full variable domain: EAGVAQSPRYKIIEKRQSVAFWCNPISGHATLYWYQQILGQGPKLLIQFQNNGVVDDSQLPKDRFSAERLKGVDSTLKIQPAKLEDSAVYLCASSLGPSGRLYNEQFFGPGTRLTVL.

This clonotype was detected a few times. The chain combines TRBV4-1 with TRBJ1-2; TRBD1 aligns across 7 bases. Germline V gene sequence: CDR1 MGHRA, CDR2 YSYEKL. The CDR3 length is 14 residues. J gave up 2 bases and V 6 bases, and 6 bases lay outside the gene matches. CDR3 sequence: CASRRIGGNYGYTF. CDR3 bases: TGCGCCAGCAGGCGAATAGGGGGCAACTATGGCTACACCTTC.

In this sample, this clonotype turned up a few times. The V and J genes are TRBV7-9 and TRBJ1-2; no firm D call. Deletions cut 2 bases from V and 0 bases from J, with 7 bases between. This CDR3 is 14 amino acids long. Germline V gene data show CDR1 as SEHNR and CDR2 as FQNEAQ (reference sequence). Here the CDR3 reads CASSLRPSNYGYTF. DNA of the CDR3: TGTGCCAGCAGCTTACGGCCGTCTAACTATGGCTACACCTTC.

V usage is TRBV28 and J usage is TRBJ1-4; D perhaps matches TRBD1 (6 bases). The CDR3 extends over 13 amino acids. Germline V lookup: CDR1 MDHEN, CDR2 SYDVKM. V was cut by 8 bases and J by 7 bases, with 14 bases left in between. The CDR3: CASLVGGGEKLFF. For the CDR3, the DNA is TGTGCCAGCCTAGTAGGGGGGGGTGAAAAACTGTTTTTT.

The rearrangement joins TRBV10-2 to TRBJ2-1; no firm D call. Trimming took 4 bases from V and 0 from J, leaving 16 bases between them. This CDR3 has 17 amino acids. Germline CDR1 and CDR2: WSHSY and SAAADI. The CDR3 nucleotides are TGCGCCAGCAGTGGAGTCACCCCCATTAGCTCCTACAATGAGCAGTTCTTC. Its translation is CASSGVTPISSYNEQFF.

This clonotype was counted a few times. The rearrangement links TRBV18 to TRBJ2-4; 9 bases line up with TRBD2. The tail of the sequence fits TRBJ2-7 better, so the J call may be wrong. This CDR3 contains 14 residues. The germline V gene encodes CDR1 KGHSH and CDR2 LQKENI. Here the CDR3 DNA reads TGTGCCAGCTCACAACTAGCGGGTCGGAACGAGCAGTACTTC. Translation: CASSQLAGRNEQYF.

This clonotype turned up a few times. The rearrangement links TRBV4-2 to TRBJ2-3; 8 bases line up with TRBD2. Germline V CDR1 and CDR2: LGHNA, YNFKEQ. V lost 1 base, J lost 5 bases, and 11 bases stayed unmatched. This CDR3 is built from 17 residues. CDR3 protein: CASSQGPKRGSGDTQYF. The CDR3 nucleotides read TGTGCCAGCAGCCAAGGGCCTAAGCGGGGGTCAGGAGATACGCAGTATTTT.